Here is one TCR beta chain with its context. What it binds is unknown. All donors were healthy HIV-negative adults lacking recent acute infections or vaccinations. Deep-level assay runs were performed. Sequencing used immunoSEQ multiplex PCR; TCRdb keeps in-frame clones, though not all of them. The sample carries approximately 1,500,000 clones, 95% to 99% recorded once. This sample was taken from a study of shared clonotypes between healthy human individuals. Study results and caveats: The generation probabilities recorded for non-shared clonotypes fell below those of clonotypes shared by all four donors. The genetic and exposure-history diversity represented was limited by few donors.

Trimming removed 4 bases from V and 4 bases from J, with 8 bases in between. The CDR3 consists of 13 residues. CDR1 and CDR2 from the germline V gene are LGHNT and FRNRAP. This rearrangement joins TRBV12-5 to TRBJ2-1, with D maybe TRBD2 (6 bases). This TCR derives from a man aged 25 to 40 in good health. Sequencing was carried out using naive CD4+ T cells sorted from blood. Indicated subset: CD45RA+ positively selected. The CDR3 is CASGSGLYNEQFF. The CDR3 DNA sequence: TGTGCTAGTGGTTCCGGACTATACAATGAGCAGTTCTTC.